Listed below are T cell receptor beta chains from one sample, sequenced in a study of cytomegalovirus exposure and HLA in healthy donors. Some clones are missing from TCRdb's copy, which holds only in-frame ones; the method was immunoSEQ multiplex PCR. The sample carries some 130,000 clones, around three quarters recorded once. Sequences were obtained from PBMCs. The receptors shown here come from a male donor in good health and CMV-seropositive. The conserved cysteine and the conserved F or W are not part of the CDR3 here. Each record gives: CDR3 length, V gene, CDR3 protein.

>14|TRBV2
ASSVMAGLVNTEAF
>12|TRBV5-6
ASSRGTANQPQH
>13|TRBV6-4
ASSGYSSGANVLT
>12|TRBV6-1
ASGQGQAYTEAF
>12|TRBV7-2
ASSYGQTNQPQH
>13|TRBV2
ASSPDRALWQPQH
>12|TRBV5-1
ASSLAGEGLGYT
>13|TRBV16
ASSRPQGSNQPQH
>13|TRBV6-6
ASSPYLSQGGQQF
>10|TRBV7-2
ASSFIGGEAF
>13|TRBV5-1
ASSLSSPRGNEQF